This TCR beta chain was observed in a study of PD-1 blockade in classical Hodgkin lymphoma. CDR1 is SEHNR, CDR2 FQNEAQ, per germline (reference sequence). J was trimmed by 6 bases and V by 0 bases; bases with no gene match: 9. The CDR3 is 16 residues long. The assay was immunoSEQ multiplex PCR, and TCRdb's table has in-frame clones only and misses some. The table records over 15,000 clones, 82% of them present only once. Every single patient, without exception, relapsed after autologous stem cell transplantation, and brentuximab vedotin exposure varied. This receptor was taken from a human donor with classical Hodgkin lymphoma. The rearrangement uses TRBV7-9 and TRBJ2-7; 9 positions match TRBD1. This specimen consisted of peripheral blood mononuclear cells (PBMCs), obtained before the second cycle of nivolumab. In nucleotides, the CDR3 is TGTGCCAGCAGCTTAGCGAGCTGGGACAGGGCTCCCGAGCAGTACTTC. As protein: CASSLASWDRAPEQYF.